The following is a T cell receptor beta chain sequence with its context. The CDR3 has 15 amino acids. V shed 4 bases and J shed 2 bases, with 11 bases lying between them. CDR1 SGHAT and CDR2 FQNNGV come from the germline V gene. This record belongs to a study of blood T cell repertoires in COVID-19. The protocol was immunoSEQ multiplex PCR, while the TCRdb copy is restricted to in-frame clones and leaves out a portion. Of roughly 60,000 clones in the sample, 70% to 90% were seen once. Sequenced material: peripheral blood. V usage is TRBV11-2 and J usage is TRBJ2-2; TRBD2 might be the D (5 bases). The sequence derives from a man in his forties or fifties with active COVID-19. The CDR3 sequence is CASSSRGVNTGELFF. CDR3 nucleotides: TGTGCCAGCAGCTCCCGGGGTGTAAACACCGGGGAGCTGTTTTTT.